The 19 T cell receptor beta chains listed next were all sequenced from one sample in a study of blood T cell repertoires in COVID-19. The data were produced by immunoSEQ multiplex PCR, yet TCRdb's version contains in-frame clones alone and is incomplete. The data show 150,000 to 200,000 clones, with less than 90% seen just once and less than 15% held by the top ten. Sequencing input: peripheral blood. Receptors originate from a man younger than 35 with active or convalescent COVID-19.

The J gene is TRBJ2-3, the V gene TRBV27; possibly TRBD2 for D (5 bases). The CDR3 loop spans 13 amino acids. CDR1 is MNHEY, CDR2 SMNVEV, per germline (reference sequence). Trimming removed 7 bases from V and 10 bases from J, with 18 bases in between. The CDR3 DNA follows: TGTGCCAGCACCGGCGGGCTAGGGCAGCCGCAGTATTTT. Amino acids: CASTGGLGQPQYF.

This chain joins TRBV12-3 or TRBV12-4 and TRBJ1-2; D not resolved. Trimming removed 0 bases at V and 5 bases at J, with 7 bases between. The CDR3 is 13 amino acids. The CDR3 DNA reads TGTGCCAGCAGTTTAGCGCGCGGTTATGGCTACACCTTC. It codes for CASSLARGYGYTF.

The gene calls are TRBV6-1 and TRBJ1-1; the D gene is possibly TRBD1 (6 bases). Germline CDR1 and CDR2: MNHNS and SASEGT. With 3 bases removed from V and 4 bases from J, the gap between germline ends came to 12 bases. This CDR3 comprises 14 residues. The CDR3 DNA sequence: TGTGCCAGCAGTGATACGGGACACCTCACTGAAGCTTTCTTT. This gives the protein CASSDTGHLTEAFF.

This clone was counted a single time. CDR3 nucleotide sequence: TGTGCCAGCAGCGTAGAACTAGCGGGGGGTACCGGGGAGCTGTTTTTT. Translating gives CASSVELAGGTGELFF. The chain links TRBV9 to TRBJ2-2, with 12 positions matching TRBD2. CDR1 is SGDLS and CDR2 is YYNGEE in the germline V gene. J lost 5 bases, V lost 0 bases, and 2 bases had no gene match. This CDR3 has 16 amino acids.

This clone showed up just a few times. The chain couples TRBV9 to TRBJ2-7; no clear D gene. The germline gives CDR1 SGDLS, CDR2 YYNGEE. The V gene lost 0 bases and the J gene lost 2 bases, with 12 bases spanning the gap. The length of the CDR3 is 15 residues. CDR3 in DNA: TGTGCCAGCAGCGTAGATAGCAGTCCAACCTACGAGCAGTACTTC. Amino acid sequence: CASSVDSSPTYEQYF. Variable domain in full (rest from reference TRBV9 and TRBJ2-7): DSGVTQTPKHLITATGQRVTLRCSPRSGDLSVYWYQQSLDQGLQFLIQYYNGEERAKGNILERFSAQQFPDLHSELNLSSLELGDSALYFCASSVDSSPTYEQYFGPGTRLTVT.

V usage is TRBV6-5 and J usage is TRBJ2-2, with 9 bases that match TRBD2. Germline-derived CDR1 and CDR2 are MNHEY and SVGAGI. CDR3 length equals 16 residues. V gave up 4 bases and J gave up 3 bases; unmatched junction bases: 6. The chain's CDR3 is CASSLRPSGDTGELFF. DNA of the CDR3: TGTGCCAGCAGTTTACGTCCTAGCGGGGACACCGGGGAGCTGTTTTTT.

The chain recombines TRBV5-5 with TRBJ2-7; 13 bases match TRBD2. The junction had 2 bases not matched to a gene; V was cut back by 3 bases and J by 2 bases. CDR1 and CDR2 from the germline V gene are SGHKS and YYEKEE (reference sequence). The CDR3 contains 15 residues. The CDR3: CASSYTSGRAYEQYF. For the CDR3, the DNA is TGTGCCAGCAGCTACACTAGCGGGAGGGCCTACGAGCAGTACTTC.

This chain uses TRBV28 with TRBJ2-6; a weak D match, TRBD1 (5 bases). This CDR3 spans 19 amino acids. The ends were cut back, 8 bases at V and 3 bases at J, with 26 bases in the middle. Germline V gene data show CDR1 as MDHEN and CDR2 as SYDVKM. CDR3 coding DNA: TGTGCCAGCCGAATCAGGGCCCCCCCAGCTCTAGGTGGGGCCAACGTCCTGACTTTC. This translates into CASRIRAPPALGGANVLTF.

Here the CDR3 reads CASSTRARFGFYYEQYF. CDR3 DNA: TGCGCCAGCAGCACCCGAGCCAGGTTTGGTTTCTACTACGAGCAGTACTTC. The chain couples TRBV5-1 to TRBJ2-7, with no clear D. Germline V CDR1 and CDR2: SGHRS, YFSETQ. With 4 bases removed from V and 3 bases from J, the gap between germline ends came to 23 bases. The CDR3 covers 17 residues.

The rearrangement links TRBV6-4 to TRBJ1-6; D not certain. The length of the CDR3 is 15 residues. V lost 6 bases and J 1 base, leaving 10 bases between the germline ends. The germline V gene has CDR1 MRHNA and CDR2 SNTAGT. The chain's CDR3 is CASRAGSSYNSPLHF. CDR3 coding DNA: TGTGCCAGCAGGGCCGGGAGTTCCTATAATTCACCCCTCCACTTT.

This rearrangement joins TRBV12-3 or TRBV12-4 to TRBJ1-4; D perhaps matches TRBD1 (5 bases). The ends were cut back, 4 bases at V and 10 bases at J, with 13 bases in the middle. The CDR3 covers 13 residues. The DNA for the CDR3 is TGTGCCAGCAGTTCGGGTCAGGGTCTAAAACTGTTTTTT. It specifies CASSSGQGLKLFF.

The chain carries TRBV19 and TRBJ2-2; a weak D match, TRBD2 (5 bases). CDR1 is LNHDA, CDR2 SQIVND, per germline (reference sequence). V was shortened by 6 bases and J by 5 bases, with 19 bases between the two germline ends. The CDR3 contains 16 residues. The chain's CDR3 is CASSLEEYGGTGELFF. DNA of the CDR3: TGTGCCAGTAGCTTAGAGGAGTATGGAGGTACCGGGGAGCTGTTTTTT.

This chain joins TRBV29-1 and TRBJ2-2; possibly TRBD2 for D (5 bases). The V and J ends lost 5 bases and 6 bases respectively, with 13 bases between them. The CDR3 runs to 13 residues. Germline V gives CDR1 SQVTM, CDR2 ANQGSEA. The CDR3 nucleotides are TGCAGCGTTCATCGAGAGAGGGCCGGGGAGCTGTTTTTT. It translates to CSVHRERAGELFF.

This chain connects TRBV11-2 to TRBJ1-6; D is undetermined. The CDR3 consists of 15 residues. Germline V gives CDR1 SGHAT, CDR2 FQNNGV. V lost 6 bases and J lost 9, with 18 bases in between. The CDR3 sequence is CASSYAGPEFSPLHF. The CDR3 nucleotides are TGTGCCAGCAGTTACGCGGGCCCCGAGTTTTCACCCCTCCACTTT.

This sequence joins TRBV5-1 and TRBJ1-1, with 10 nucleotides matching TRBD1. This CDR3 is built from 16 residues. V dropped 0 bases and J dropped 7; count of bases not matched to a gene: 9. Germline CDR1 and CDR2: SGHRS and YFSETQ. The CDR3: CASSLGGTGVSGEAFF. CDR3 bases: TGCGCCAGCAGCTTGGGAGGGACAGGGGTTTCGGGTGAAGCTTTCTTT.

This CDR3 is CASSLGLGQPNTEAFF. In DNA, the CDR3 is TGCGCCAGCAGCTTGGGATTAGGACAACCGAACACTGAAGCTTTCTTT. The chain joins TRBV5-1 to TRBJ1-1; a weak D match, TRBD1 (5 bases). CDR3 length: 16 residues. CDR1 and CDR2 from the germline V gene are SGHRS and YFSETQ. V was pared by 0 bases and J by 1 base, with 13 bases between.

The V gene is TRBV11-3, the J gene TRBJ2-3, with D possibly being TRBD1 (5 bases). Between the trimmed V and J ends, which lost 5 bases and 4 bases, there was a span of 10 bases. CDR1 and CDR2 (germline): SGHNT, YENEEA. This CDR3 is 13 amino acids long. The CDR3 here is CASSTAGSDTQYF. In DNA, the CDR3 is TGTGCCAGCAGCACGGCAGGGTCAGATACGCAGTATTTT. The whole variable domain, remainder taken from reference TRBV11-3 and TRBJ2-3, is EAGVVQSPRYKIIEKKQPVAFWCNPISGHNTLYWYLQNLGQGPELLIRYENEEAVDDSQLPKDRFSAERLKGVDSTLKIQPAELGDSAVYLCASSTAGSDTQYFGPGTRLTVL.

This rearrangement joins TRBV11-1 to TRBJ2-2, with no clear D. Germline CDR1 and CDR2: SGHAT and FQDESV (reference sequence). The CDR3 covers 15 residues. V lost 6 bases to trimming and J lost 0 bases, with 11 bases between them. Here the CDR3 DNA reads TGTGCCAGCAGTTCCGACTGGGCGAACACCGGGGAGCTGTTTTTT. It translates to CASSSDWANTGELFF.

This chain uses TRBV5-1 with TRBJ1-2; 8 nucleotides align to TRBD1. The V and J ends lost 4 bases and 4 bases, in that order; junction bases with no gene match: 6. The CDR3 is 14 amino acids. Germline CDR1 SGHRS, CDR2 YFSETQ. In DNA form, the CDR3 reads TGCGCCAGCAGCCCTACAGGGGGGATCTATGGCTACACCTTC. Its protein product is CASSPTGGIYGYTF.